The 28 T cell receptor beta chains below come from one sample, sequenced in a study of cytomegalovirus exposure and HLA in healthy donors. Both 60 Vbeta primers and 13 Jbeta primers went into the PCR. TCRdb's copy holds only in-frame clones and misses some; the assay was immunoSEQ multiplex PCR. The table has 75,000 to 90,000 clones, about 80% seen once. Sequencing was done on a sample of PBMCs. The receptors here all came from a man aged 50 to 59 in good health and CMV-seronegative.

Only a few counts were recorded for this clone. The CDR3 protein is CASSRGDGQPQHF. The DNA for the CDR3 is TGCGCCAGCAGTCGGGGAGACGGGCAGCCCCAGCATTTT. This chain uses TRBV5-1 with TRBJ1-5, with D hard to call. Trimming took off 5 bases at V and 7 bases at J, with 13 bases between the two ends. Germline lookup yields CDR1 SGHRS and CDR2 YFSETQ. The CDR3 loop spans 13 amino acids.

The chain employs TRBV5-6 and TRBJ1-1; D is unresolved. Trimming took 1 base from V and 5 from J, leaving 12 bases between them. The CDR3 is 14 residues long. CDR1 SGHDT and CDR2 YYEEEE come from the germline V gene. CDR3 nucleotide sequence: TGTGCCAGCAGCTTGTCCGAGGGAAGGACTGAAGCTTTCTTT. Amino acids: CASSLSEGRTEAFF.

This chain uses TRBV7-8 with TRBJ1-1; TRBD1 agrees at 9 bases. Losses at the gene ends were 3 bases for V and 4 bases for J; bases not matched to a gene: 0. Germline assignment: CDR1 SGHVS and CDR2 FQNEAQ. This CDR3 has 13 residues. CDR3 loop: CASSLTGGTEAFF. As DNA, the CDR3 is TGTGCCAGCAGCTTGACAGGGGGCACTGAAGCTTTCTTT.

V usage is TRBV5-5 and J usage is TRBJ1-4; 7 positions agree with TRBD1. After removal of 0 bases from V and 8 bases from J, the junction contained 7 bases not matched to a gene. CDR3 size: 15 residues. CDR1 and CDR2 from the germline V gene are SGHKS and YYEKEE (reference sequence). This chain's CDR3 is CASSLVQGLGEKLFF. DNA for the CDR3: TGTGCCAGCAGCTTGGTACAGGGGCTCGGAGAAAAACTGTTTTTT.

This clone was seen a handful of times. The CDR3 spells CASSFGGTGGGGYTF. The CDR3 bases are TGTGCCAGCAGCTTTGGGGGCACAGGGGGCGGTGGCTACACCTTC. This sequence joins TRBV7-2 and TRBJ1-2; TRBD1 matches 9 bases. Germline trimming cut 3 bases from V and 7 bases from J; bases unmatched to any gene: 9. CDR1 and CDR2 from the germline V gene are SGHTA and FQGNSA. The CDR3 contains 15 residues.

The CDR3 region is CASSYGRPGVGEQYF. CDR3 nucleotide sequence: TGTGCCAGCAGTTACGGGAGGCCTGGGGTGGGCGAGCAGTACTTC. The chain has TRBV6-5 and TRBJ2-7, with D tentatively TRBD2 (6 bases). Germline CDR1 is MNHEY and CDR2 is SVGAGI. This CDR3 is built from 15 residues. With 2 bases removed from V and 6 bases from J, the gap between germline ends came to 17 bases.

The CDR3 DNA is TGTGCCAGCACATCGACAGGGAACGAGGGCTACACCTTC. Translation: CASTSTGNEGYTF. This sequence joins TRBV6-9 and TRBJ1-2, with TRBD1 identical over 7 bases. The CDR3 consists of 13 residues. The germline V gene encodes CDR1 MNHGY and CDR2 SVAAGI. V trimming: 7 bases; J trimming: 8 bases; junction bases outside the gene matches: 10.

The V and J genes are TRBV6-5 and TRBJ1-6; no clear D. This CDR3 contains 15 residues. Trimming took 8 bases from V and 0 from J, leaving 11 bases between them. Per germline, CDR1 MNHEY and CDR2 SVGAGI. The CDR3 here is CASSSTSSYNSPLHF. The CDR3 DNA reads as TGTGCCAGCTCGTCAACGAGCTCCTATAATTCACCCCTCCACTTT.

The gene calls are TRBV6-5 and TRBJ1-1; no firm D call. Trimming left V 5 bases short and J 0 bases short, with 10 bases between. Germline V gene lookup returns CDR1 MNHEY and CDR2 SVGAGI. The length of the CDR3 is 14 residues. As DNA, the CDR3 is TGTGCCAGCAGTCCCCTTTCTATGAACACTGAAGCTTTCTTT. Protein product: CASSPLSMNTEAFF.

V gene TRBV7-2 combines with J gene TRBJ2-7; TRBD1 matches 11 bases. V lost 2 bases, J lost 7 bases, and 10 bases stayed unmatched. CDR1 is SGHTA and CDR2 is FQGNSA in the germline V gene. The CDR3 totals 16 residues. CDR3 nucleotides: TGTGCCAGCAGCTTATATGGGACAGGGGGAAAGTATGAGCAGTACTTC. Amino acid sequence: CASSLYGTGGKYEQYF.

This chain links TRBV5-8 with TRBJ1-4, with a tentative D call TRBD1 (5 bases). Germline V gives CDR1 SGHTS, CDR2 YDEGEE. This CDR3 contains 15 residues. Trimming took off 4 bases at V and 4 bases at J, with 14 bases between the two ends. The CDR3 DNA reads TGTGCCAGCAGCGTCGCAGACAGATATAATGAAAAACTGTTTTTT. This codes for CASSVADRYNEKLFF.

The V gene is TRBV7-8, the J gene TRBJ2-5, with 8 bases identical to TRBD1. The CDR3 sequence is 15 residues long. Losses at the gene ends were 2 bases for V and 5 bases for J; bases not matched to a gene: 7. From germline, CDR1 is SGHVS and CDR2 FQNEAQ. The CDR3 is CASSLLGTGQETQYF. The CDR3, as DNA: TGTGCCAGCAGCTTACTAGGGACAGGCCAGGAGACCCAGTACTTC.

The CDR3 sequence is CASSLYGGKGETQYF. The DNA of the CDR3 is TGCGCCAGCAGCTTGTACGGGGGGAAGGGAGAGACCCAGTACTTC. The chain couples TRBV5-1 to TRBJ2-5; 7 bases are a match to TRBD2. V was pared by 1 base and J by 4 bases, with 7 bases of the junction left unmatched. CDR1 and CDR2 (germline): SGHRS, YFSETQ. CDR3 size: 15 residues.

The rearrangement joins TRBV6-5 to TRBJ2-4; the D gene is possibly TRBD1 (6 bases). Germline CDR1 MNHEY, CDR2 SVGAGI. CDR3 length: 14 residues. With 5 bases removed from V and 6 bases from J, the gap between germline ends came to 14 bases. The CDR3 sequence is CASSDRQAGNIQYF. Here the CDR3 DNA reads TGTGCCAGCAGTGATAGACAGGCTGGAAACATTCAGTACTTC.

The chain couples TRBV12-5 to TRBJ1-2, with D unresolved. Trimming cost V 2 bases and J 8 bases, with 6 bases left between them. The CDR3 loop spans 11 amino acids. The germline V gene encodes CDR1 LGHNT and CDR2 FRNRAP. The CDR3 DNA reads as TGTGCTAGTGGTTTGAAGGAGGGCTACACCTTC. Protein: CASGLKEGYTF.

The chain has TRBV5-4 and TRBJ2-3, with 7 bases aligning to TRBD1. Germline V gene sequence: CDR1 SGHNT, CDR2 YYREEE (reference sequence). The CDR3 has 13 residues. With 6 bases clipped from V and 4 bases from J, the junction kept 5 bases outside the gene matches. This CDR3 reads CASTRQGADTQYF. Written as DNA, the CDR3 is TGTGCCAGCACCCGCCAGGGGGCAGATACGCAGTATTTT.

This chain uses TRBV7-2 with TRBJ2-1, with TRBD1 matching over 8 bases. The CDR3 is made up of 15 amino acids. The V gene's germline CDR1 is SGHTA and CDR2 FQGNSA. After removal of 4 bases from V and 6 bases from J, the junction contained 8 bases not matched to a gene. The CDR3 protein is CASSSRQGTGNEQFF. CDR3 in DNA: TGTGCCAGCAGCTCACGACAGGGGACGGGCAATGAGCAGTTCTTC.

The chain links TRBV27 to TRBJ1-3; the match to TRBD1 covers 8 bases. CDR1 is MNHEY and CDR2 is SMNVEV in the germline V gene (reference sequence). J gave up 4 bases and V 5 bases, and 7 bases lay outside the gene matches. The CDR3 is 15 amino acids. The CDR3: CASSITGGYGNTIYF. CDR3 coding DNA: TGTGCCAGCAGTATAACAGGGGGATACGGAAACACCATATATTTT.

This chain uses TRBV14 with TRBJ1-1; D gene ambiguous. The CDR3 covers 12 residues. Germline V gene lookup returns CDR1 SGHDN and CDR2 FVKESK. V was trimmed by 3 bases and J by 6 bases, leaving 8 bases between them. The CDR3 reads CASSHPRAEAFF. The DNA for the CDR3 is TGTGCCAGCAGCCACCCACGGGCTGAAGCTTTCTTT.

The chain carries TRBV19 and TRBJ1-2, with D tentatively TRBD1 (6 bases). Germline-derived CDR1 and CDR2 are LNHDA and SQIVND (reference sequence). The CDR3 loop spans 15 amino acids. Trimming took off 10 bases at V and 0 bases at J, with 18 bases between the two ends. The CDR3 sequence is CATYGWDTSNYGYTF. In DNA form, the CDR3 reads TGTGCCACCTATGGGTGGGACACCTCTAACTATGGCTACACCTTC.

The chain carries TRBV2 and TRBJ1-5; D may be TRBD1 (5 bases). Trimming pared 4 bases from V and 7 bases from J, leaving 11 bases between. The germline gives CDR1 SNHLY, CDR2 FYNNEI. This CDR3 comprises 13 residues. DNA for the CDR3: TGTGCCAGCAGTGTAGACAGCGGGCAGCCCCAGCATTTT. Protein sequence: CASSVDSGQPQHF.

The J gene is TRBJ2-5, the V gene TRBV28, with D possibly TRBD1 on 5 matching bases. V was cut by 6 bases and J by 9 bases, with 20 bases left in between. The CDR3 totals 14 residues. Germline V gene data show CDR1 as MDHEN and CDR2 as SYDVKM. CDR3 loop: CASRSPQGSKAQYF. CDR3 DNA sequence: TGTGCCAGCAGATCCCCGCAGGGCAGTAAGGCCCAGTACTTC.

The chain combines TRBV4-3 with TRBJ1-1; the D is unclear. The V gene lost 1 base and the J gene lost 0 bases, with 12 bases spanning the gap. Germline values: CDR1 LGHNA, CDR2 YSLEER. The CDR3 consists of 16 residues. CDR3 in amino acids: CASSQGGEGLNTEAFF. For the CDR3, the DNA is TGCGCCAGCAGCCAAGGCGGGGAGGGCCTGAACACTGAAGCTTTCTTT.

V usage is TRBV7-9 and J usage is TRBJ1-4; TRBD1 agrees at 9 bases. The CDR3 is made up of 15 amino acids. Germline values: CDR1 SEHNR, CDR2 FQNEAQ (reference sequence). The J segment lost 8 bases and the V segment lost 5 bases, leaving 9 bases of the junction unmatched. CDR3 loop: CASSKAGQGKEKLFF. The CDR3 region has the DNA TGTGCCAGCAGCAAGGCGGGACAGGGAAAGGAAAAACTGTTTTTT.

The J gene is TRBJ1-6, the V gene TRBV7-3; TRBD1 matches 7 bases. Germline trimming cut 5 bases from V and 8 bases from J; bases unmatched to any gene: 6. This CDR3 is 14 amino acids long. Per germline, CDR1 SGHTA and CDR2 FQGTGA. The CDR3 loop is CASSPTGADSPLHF. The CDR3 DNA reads TGTGCCAGCAGCCCAACAGGGGCGGATTCACCCCTCCACTTT.

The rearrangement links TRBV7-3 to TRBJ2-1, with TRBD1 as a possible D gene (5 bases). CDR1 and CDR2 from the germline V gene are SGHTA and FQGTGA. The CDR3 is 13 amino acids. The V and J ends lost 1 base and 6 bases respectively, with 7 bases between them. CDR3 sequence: CASSLNQGNEQFF. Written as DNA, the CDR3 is TGTGCCAGCAGCTTAAACCAGGGCAATGAGCAGTTCTTC.

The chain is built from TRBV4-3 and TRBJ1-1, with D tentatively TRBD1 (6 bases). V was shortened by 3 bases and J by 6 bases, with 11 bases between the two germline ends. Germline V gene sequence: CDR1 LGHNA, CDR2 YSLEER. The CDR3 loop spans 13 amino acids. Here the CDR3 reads CASSQEQGSEAFF. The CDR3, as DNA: TGCGCCAGCAGCCAGGAACAGGGCTCTGAAGCTTTCTTT.

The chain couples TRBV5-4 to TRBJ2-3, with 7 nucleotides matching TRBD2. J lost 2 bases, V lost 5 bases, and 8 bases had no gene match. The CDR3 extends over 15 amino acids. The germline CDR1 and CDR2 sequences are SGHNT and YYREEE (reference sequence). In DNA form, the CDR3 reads TGTGCCAGCAGTCGCAGCGGGGCCGACACAGATACGCAGTATTTT. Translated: CASSRSGADTDTQYF.